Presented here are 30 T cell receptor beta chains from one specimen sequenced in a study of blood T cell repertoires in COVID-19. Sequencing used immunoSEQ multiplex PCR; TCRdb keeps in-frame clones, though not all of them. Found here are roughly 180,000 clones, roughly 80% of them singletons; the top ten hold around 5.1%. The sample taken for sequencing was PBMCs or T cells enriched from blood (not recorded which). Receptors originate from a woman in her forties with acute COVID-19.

The CDR3 spells CASAGYSNTEAFF. CDR3 DNA sequence: TGCGCCAGCGCAGGTTACAGCAACACTGAAGCTTTCTTT. V gene TRBV10-2 combines with J gene TRBJ1-1; unclear D gene. V was pared by 8 bases and J by 2 bases, with 12 bases between. The CDR3 contains 13 residues. Per the germline V gene, CDR1 is WSHSY and CDR2 is SAAADI.

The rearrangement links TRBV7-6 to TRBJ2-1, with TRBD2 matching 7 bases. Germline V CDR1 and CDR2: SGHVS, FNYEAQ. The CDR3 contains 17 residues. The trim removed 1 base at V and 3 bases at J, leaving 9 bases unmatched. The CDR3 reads CASSLVNLGGSYNEQFF. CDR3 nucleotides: TGTGCCAGCAGCTTAGTTAATTTGGGCGGGAGCTACAATGAGCAGTTCTTC.

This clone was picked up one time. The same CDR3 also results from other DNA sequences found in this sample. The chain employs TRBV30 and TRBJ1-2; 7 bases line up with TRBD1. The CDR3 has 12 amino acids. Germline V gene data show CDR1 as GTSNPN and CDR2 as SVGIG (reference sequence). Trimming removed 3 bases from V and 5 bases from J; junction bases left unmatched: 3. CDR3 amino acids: CAWSQGEYGYTF. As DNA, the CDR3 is TGTGCCTGGAGCCAGGGGGAATATGGCTACACCTTC.

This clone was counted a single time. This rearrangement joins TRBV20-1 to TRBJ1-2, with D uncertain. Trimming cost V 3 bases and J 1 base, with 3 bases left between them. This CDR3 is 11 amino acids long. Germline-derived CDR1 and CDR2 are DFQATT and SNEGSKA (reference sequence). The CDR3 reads CSASRNYGYTF. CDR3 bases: TGCAGTGCTAGCCGTAACTATGGCTACACCTTC.

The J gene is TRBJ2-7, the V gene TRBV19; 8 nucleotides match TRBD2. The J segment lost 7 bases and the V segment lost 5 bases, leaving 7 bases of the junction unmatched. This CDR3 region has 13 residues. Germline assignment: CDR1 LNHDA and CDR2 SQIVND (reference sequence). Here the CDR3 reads CASSVGTSEEQYF. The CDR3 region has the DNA TGTGCCAGTAGTGTCGGGACTAGTGAGGAGCAGTACTTC.

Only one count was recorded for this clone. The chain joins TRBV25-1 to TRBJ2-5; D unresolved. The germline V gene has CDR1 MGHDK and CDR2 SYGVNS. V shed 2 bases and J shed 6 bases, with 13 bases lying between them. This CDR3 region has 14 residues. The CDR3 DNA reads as TGTGCCAGCAGTGAACCAGAACCGAGGCAGACCCAGTACTTC. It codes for CASSEPEPRQTQYF.

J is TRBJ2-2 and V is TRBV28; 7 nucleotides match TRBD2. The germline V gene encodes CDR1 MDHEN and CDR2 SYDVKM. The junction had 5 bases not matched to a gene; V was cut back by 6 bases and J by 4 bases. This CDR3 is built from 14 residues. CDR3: CASRGSGGTGELFF. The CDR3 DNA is TGTGCCAGCAGGGGGTCGGGGGGCACCGGGGAGCTGTTTTTT.

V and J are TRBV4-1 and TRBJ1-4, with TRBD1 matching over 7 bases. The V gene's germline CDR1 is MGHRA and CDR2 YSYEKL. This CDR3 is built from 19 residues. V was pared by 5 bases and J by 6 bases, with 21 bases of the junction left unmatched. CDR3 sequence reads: CASSEYLGRSGTAHEKLFF. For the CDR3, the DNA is TGCGCCAGCAGCGAATACTTGGGACGGTCCGGGACAGCTCATGAAAAACTGTTTTTT.

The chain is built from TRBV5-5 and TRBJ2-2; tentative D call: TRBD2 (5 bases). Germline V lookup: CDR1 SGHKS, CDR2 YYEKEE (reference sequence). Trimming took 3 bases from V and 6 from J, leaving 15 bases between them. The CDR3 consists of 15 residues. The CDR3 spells CASSWGQIGAGELFF. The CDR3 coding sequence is TGTGCCAGCAGCTGGGGTCAGATCGGGGCCGGGGAGCTGTTTTTT. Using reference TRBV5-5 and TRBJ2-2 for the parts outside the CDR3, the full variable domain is DAGVTQSPTHLIKTRGQQVTLRCSPISGHKSVSWYQQVLGQGPQFIFQYYEKEERGRGNFPDRFSARQFPNYSSELNVNALLLGDSALYLCASSWGQIGAGELFFGEGSRLTVL.

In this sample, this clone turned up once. Here the CDR3 reads CASSRTDSGGGQPQHF. The CDR3 DNA is TGTGCCAGCAGTCGGACAGATTCAGGGGGTGGACAGCCCCAGCATTTT. This chain links TRBV5-6 with TRBJ1-5; 7 bases match TRBD1. V lost 5 bases, J lost 7 bases, and 15 bases stayed unmatched. The CDR3 extends over 16 amino acids. Germline lookup yields CDR1 SGHDT and CDR2 YYEEEE.

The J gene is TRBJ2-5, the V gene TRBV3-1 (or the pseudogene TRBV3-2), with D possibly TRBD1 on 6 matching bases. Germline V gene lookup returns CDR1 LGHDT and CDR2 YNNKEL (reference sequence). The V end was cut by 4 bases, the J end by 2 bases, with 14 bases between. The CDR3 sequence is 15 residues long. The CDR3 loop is CASSLGQTVQETQYF. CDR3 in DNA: TGTGCCAGCAGCCTTGGACAGACGGTGCAAGAGACCCAGTACTTC.

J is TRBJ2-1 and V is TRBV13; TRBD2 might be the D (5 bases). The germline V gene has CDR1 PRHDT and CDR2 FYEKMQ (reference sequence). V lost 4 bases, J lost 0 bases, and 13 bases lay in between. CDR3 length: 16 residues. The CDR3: CASSSRVGGSYNEQFF. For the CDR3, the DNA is TGTGCCAGCAGCTCGAGGGTAGGAGGCTCCTACAATGAGCAGTTCTTC.

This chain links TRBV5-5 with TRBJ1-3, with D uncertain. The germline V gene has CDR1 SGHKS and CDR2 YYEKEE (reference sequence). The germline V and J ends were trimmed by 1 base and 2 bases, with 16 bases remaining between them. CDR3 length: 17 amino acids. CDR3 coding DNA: TGTGCCAGCAGCTTGTCCCCCGGCGGGGTAACTGGAAACACCATATATTTT. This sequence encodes CASSLSPGGVTGNTIYF.

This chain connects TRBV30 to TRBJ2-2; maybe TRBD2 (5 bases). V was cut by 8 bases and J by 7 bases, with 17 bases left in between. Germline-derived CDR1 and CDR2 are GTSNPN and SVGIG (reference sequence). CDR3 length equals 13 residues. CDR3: CAHGESWSGELFF. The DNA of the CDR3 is TGTGCCCATGGGGAGTCATGGAGCGGGGAGCTGTTTTTT.

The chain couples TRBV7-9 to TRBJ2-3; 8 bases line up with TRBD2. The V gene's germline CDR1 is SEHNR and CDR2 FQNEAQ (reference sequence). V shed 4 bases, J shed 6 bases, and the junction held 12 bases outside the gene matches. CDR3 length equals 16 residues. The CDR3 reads CASSSTGREAGDTQYF. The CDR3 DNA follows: TGTGCCAGCAGCTCCACCGGGCGGGAGGCTGGGGATACGCAGTATTTT.

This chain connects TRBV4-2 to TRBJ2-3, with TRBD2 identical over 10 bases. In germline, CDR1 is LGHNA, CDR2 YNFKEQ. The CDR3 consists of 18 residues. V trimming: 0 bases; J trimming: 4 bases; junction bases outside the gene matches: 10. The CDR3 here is CASSQEAGLAGVPDTQYF. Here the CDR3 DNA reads TGTGCCAGCAGCCAAGAGGCCGGGCTAGCGGGAGTGCCAGATACGCAGTATTTT.

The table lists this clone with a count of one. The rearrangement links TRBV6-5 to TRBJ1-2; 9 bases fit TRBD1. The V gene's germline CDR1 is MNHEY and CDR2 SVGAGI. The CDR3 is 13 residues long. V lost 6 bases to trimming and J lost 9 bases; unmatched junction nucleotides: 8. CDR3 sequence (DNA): TGTGCCAGCAGCCGGGGACAGGGTCGCAGCTACACCTTC. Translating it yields CASSRGQGRSYTF.

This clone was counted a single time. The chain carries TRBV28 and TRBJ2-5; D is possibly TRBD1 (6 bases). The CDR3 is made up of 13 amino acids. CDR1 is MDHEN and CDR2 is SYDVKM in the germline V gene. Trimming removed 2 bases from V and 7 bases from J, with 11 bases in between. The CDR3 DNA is TGTGCCAGCAGTTTAATGGGGGCCGGGACCCAGTACTTC. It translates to CASSLMGAGTQYF. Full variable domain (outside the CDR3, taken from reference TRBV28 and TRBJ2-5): DVKVTQSSRYLVKRTGEKVFLECVQDMDHENMFWYRQDPGLGLRLIYFSYDVKMKEKGDIPEGYSVSREKKERFSLILESASTNQTSMYLCASSLMGAGTQYFGPGTRLLVL.

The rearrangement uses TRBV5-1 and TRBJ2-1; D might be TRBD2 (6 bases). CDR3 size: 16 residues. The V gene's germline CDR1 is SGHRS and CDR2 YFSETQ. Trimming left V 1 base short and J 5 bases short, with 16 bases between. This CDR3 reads CASSLSPRGGNNEQFF. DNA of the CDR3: TGCGCCAGCAGCTTGTCCCCGCGGGGAGGCAACAATGAGCAGTTCTTC.

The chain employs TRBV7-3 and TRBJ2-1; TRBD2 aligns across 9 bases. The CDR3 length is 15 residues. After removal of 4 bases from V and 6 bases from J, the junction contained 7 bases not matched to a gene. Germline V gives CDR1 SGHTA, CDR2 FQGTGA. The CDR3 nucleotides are TGTGCCAGCAGCTCCGGGACTAGCCATTTCAATGAGCAGTTCTTC. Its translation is CASSSGTSHFNEQFF.

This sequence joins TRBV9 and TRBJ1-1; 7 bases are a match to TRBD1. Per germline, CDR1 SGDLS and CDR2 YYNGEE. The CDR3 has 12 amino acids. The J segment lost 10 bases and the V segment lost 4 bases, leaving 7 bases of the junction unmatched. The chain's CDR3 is CASSSIQGRAFF. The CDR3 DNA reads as TGTGCCAGCAGCTCCATACAGGGGCGAGCTTTCTTT.

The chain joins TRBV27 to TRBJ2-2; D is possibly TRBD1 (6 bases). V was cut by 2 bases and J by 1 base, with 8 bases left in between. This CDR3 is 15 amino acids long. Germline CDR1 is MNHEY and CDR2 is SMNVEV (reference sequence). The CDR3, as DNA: TGTGCCAGCAGTTTAGTACAGGGGAACACCGGGGAGCTGTTTTTT. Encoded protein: CASSLVQGNTGELFF.

Here the CDR3 reads CASSLNRPPYNEQFF. The DNA for the CDR3 is TGTGCCAGCAGCTTAAACAGGCCGCCCTACAATGAGCAGTTCTTC. J is TRBJ2-1 and V is TRBV7-3; perhaps TRBD1 as D (5 bases). This CDR3 has 15 residues. Germline values: CDR1 SGHTA, CDR2 FQGTGA. Deletions cut 1 base from V and 2 bases from J, with 9 bases between.

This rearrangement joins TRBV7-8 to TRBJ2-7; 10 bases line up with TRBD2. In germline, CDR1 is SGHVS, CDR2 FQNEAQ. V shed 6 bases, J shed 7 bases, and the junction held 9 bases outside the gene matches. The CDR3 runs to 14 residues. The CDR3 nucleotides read TGTGCCAGCAGTTCGAGCGGGAGGGGAAGTGAGCAGTACGTC. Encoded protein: CASSSSGRGSEQYV.

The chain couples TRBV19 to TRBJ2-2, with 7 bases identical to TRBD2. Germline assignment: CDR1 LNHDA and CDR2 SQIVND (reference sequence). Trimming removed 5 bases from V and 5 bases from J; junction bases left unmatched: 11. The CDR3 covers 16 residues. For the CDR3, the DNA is TGTGCCAGTAGTTCCAGGCGGGAGAAAGGGACCGGGGAGCTGTTTTTT. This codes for CASSSRREKGTGELFF.

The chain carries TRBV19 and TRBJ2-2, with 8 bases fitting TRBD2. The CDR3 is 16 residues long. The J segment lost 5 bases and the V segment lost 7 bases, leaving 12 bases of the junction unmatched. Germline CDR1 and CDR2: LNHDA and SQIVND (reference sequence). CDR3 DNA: TGTGCCAGTACCGCACGCGGGGGGCGAGGAACCGGGGAGCTGTTTTTT. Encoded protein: CASTARGGRGTGELFF.

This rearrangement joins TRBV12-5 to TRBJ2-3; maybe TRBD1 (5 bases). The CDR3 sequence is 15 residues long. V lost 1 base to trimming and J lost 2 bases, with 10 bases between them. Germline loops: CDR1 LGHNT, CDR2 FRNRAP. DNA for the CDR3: TGTGCTAGTGGTTTGGACAGGCCGCTCACAGATACGCAGTATTTT. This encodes CASGLDRPLTDTQYF.

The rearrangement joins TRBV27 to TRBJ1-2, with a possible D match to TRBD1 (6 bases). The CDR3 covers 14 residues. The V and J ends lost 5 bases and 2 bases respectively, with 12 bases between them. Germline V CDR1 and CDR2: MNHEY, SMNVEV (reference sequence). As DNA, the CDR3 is TGTGCCAGCAGTACACTAACAGGGAACTATGGCTACACCTTC. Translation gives CASSTLTGNYGYTF.

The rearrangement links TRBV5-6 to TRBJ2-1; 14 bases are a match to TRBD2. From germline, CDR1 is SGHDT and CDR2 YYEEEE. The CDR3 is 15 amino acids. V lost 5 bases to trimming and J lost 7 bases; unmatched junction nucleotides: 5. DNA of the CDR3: TGTGCCAGCAGAAGTGGGACTAGCGGGAGAAATGAGCAGTTCTTC. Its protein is CASRSGTSGRNEQFF.

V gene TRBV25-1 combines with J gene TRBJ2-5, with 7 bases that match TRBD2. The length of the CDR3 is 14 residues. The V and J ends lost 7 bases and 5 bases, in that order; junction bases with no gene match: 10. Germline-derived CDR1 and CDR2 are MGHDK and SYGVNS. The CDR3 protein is CASTGGGSSETQYF. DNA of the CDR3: TGTGCCAGCACTGGTGGCGGGAGCTCGGAGACCCAGTACTTC.